This is a list of T cell receptor beta chains from one sample in a study of blood T cell repertoires in COVID-19. Repertoires were generated with immunoSEQ multiplex PCR, while TCRdb's copy carries only in-frame clones and drops some. Here the sample spans some 350,000 clones, 80% to 90% being singletons. Sequenced input: PBMCs or T cells enriched from blood (not recorded which). Every receptor here comes from a man aged 18 to 35 who had recovered from COVID-19. The CDR3 runs from the conserved cysteine through the conserved F or W. The order of the fields is clone size, D gene, J gene, V gene, CDR3 protein, CDR3 DNA. D genes are given only for firm matches. Clone size is shown for a subset of rows, as once, few, many or a class of expanded clone.

abundance: NA; d_gene: NA; j_gene: TRBJ2-6; v_gene: TRBV28; CDR3aa: CASSRTFATGANVLTF; CDR3nt: TGTGCCAGCAGTCGGACTTTCGCTACTGGGGCCAACGTCCTGACTTTC
abundance: NA; d_gene: TRBD2; j_gene: TRBJ2-7; v_gene: TRBV10-1; CDR3aa: CASTHPTSGRTYEQYF; CDR3nt: TGCGCCAGCACCCATCCGACTAGCGGGAGAACCTACGAGCAGTACTTC
abundance: NA; d_gene: TRBD1; j_gene: TRBJ2-5; v_gene: TRBV5-4; CDR3aa: CASSLSGQQETQYF; CDR3nt: TGTGCCAGCAGCCTGTCGGGACAGCAAGAGACCCAGTACTTC
abundance: once; d_gene: NA; j_gene: TRBJ2-7; v_gene: TRBV5-6; CDR3aa: CASSLTGEQYF; CDR3nt: TGTGCCAGCAGCTTAACCGGCGAGCAGTACTTC
abundance: once; d_gene: NA; j_gene: TRBJ1-2; v_gene: TRBV7-2; CDR3aa: CASSSQANYGYTF; CDR3nt: TGTGCCAGCAGCTCACAGGCTAACTATGGCTACACCTTC
abundance: NA; d_gene: NA; j_gene: TRBJ1-4; v_gene: TRBV6-5; CDR3aa: CASSWGDATNEKLFF; CDR3nt: TGTGCCAGCAGTTGGGGGGATGCAACTAATGAAAAACTGTTTTTT
abundance: NA; d_gene: TRBD1; j_gene: TRBJ1-6; v_gene: TRBV5-4; CDR3aa: CASRPGGTGDSPLHF; CDR3nt: TGTGCCAGCAGACCCGGGGGAACAGGGGATTCACCCCTCCACTTT
abundance: NA; d_gene: TRBD1; j_gene: TRBJ2-7; v_gene: TRBV9; CDR3aa: CASSVGQGATEQYF; CDR3nt: TGTGCCAGCAGCGTAGGGCAGGGGGCGACCGAGCAGTACTTC
abundance: NA; d_gene: NA; j_gene: TRBJ1-2; v_gene: TRBV6-2/TRBV6-3; CDR3aa: CASSYKWDIANYGYTF; CDR3nt: TGTGCCAGCAGTTACAAGTGGGACATCGCTAACTATGGCTACACCTTC
abundance: NA; d_gene: NA; j_gene: TRBJ1-5; v_gene: TRBV5-6; CDR3aa: CASSLRNQPQHF; CDR3nt: TGTGCCAGCAGCTTACGGAATCAGCCCCAGCATTTT
abundance: once; d_gene: TRBD1; j_gene: TRBJ2-5; v_gene: TRBV24-1; CDR3aa: CATSDLTGVGTQYF; CDR3nt: TGTGCCACCAGTGACCTGACAGGGGTTGGGACCCAGTACTTC
abundance: NA; d_gene: NA; j_gene: TRBJ1-1; v_gene: TRBV2; CDR3aa: CASSGQRGEAFF; CDR3nt: TGTGCCAGCAGTGGACAGCGGGGAGAAGCTTTCTTT
abundance: once; d_gene: NA; j_gene: TRBJ1-3; v_gene: TRBV18; CDR3aa: CASSPAPLSGNTIYF; CDR3nt: TGTGCCAGCTCACCGGCACCGCTCTCTGGAAACACCATATATTTT
abundance: NA; d_gene: NA; j_gene: TRBJ2-1; v_gene: TRBV4-1; CDR3aa: CASSQDGQGKIF; CDR3nt: TGCGCCAGCAGCCAAGACGGGCAGGGTAAGATCTTC
abundance: NA; d_gene: NA; j_gene: TRBJ2-1; v_gene: TRBV2; CDR3aa: CASNRHQGRNEQFF; CDR3nt: TGTGCCAGCAACCGACACCAGGGGCGAAATGAGCAGTTCTTC
abundance: NA; d_gene: TRBD2; j_gene: TRBJ2-5; v_gene: TRBV6-5; CDR3aa: CAGTSGGSQETQYF; CDR3nt: TGTGCCGGGACTAGCGGGGGTTCCCAAGAGACCCAGTACTTC
abundance: NA; d_gene: NA; j_gene: TRBJ2-5; v_gene: TRBV27; CDR3aa: CASSQGDIYFPYF; CDR3nt: TGTGCCAGCAGTCAGGGTGACATTTACTTTCCATACTTC
abundance: NA; d_gene: NA; j_gene: TRBJ2-5; v_gene: TRBV5-4; CDR3aa: CASSLAGGAPSETQYF; CDR3nt: TGTGCCAGCAGCTTGGCCGGGGGAGCCCCCTCTGAGACCCAGTACTTC
abundance: NA; d_gene: TRBD2; j_gene: TRBJ2-7; v_gene: TRBV7-2; CDR3aa: CASSLRFASGVSYEQYF; CDR3nt: TGTGCCAGCAGCTTAAGGTTCGCTAGCGGGGTTTCCTACGAGCAGTACTTC
abundance: NA; d_gene: NA; j_gene: TRBJ1-1; v_gene: TRBV7-9; CDR3aa: CASSSEATYTEAFF; CDR3nt: TGTGCCAGCAGCTCCGAAGCGACCTACACTGAAGCTTTCTTT
abundance: NA; d_gene: TRBD2; j_gene: TRBJ2-5; v_gene: TRBV7-2; CDR3aa: CASIATSGNGETQYF; CDR3nt: TGTGCCAGCATCGCGACTAGCGGAAACGGGGAGACCCAGTACTTC
abundance: NA; d_gene: NA; j_gene: TRBJ2-7; v_gene: TRBV18; CDR3aa: CASSPPADRYEQYF; CDR3nt: TGTGCCAGCTCACCACCGGCTGATCGCTACGAGCAGTACTTC
abundance: few; d_gene: TRBD1; j_gene: TRBJ1-1; v_gene: TRBV27; CDR3aa: CASSREGQGPTEAFF; CDR3nt: TGTGCCAGCAGTCGCGAGGGACAGGGGCCCACTGAAGCTTTCTTT
abundance: NA; d_gene: NA; j_gene: TRBJ1-5; v_gene: TRBV28; CDR3aa: CASSRREQAGYQPQHF; CDR3nt: TGTGCCAGCAGTCGGAGAGAACAGGCTGGTTATCAGCCCCAGCATTTT
abundance: once; d_gene: NA; j_gene: TRBJ2-1; v_gene: TRBV3-1/TRBV3-2; CDR3aa: CASSQALFLYNEQFF; CDR3nt: TGTGCCAGCAGCCAAGCCTTATTCCTCTACAATGAGCAGTTCTTC
abundance: NA; d_gene: TRBD1; j_gene: TRBJ1-1; v_gene: TRBV6-6; CDR3aa: CASSATGDGLNTEAFF; CDR3nt: TGTGCCAGCAGTGCAACAGGGGATGGGTTGAACACTGAAGCTTTCTTT
abundance: NA; d_gene: NA; j_gene: TRBJ2-1; v_gene: TRBV2; CDR3aa: CASSVTEVQQFF; CDR3nt: TGTGCCAGCAGTGTAACTGAGGTACAGCAGTTCTTC
abundance: NA; d_gene: NA; j_gene: TRBJ2-1; v_gene: TRBV7-2; CDR3aa: CASSLPLAVYNEQFF; CDR3nt: TGTGCCAGCAGCTTACCCCTAGCCGTATACAATGAGCAGTTCTTC
abundance: NA; d_gene: TRBD1; j_gene: TRBJ1-1; v_gene: TRBV7-3; CDR3aa: CASSSRGLNTEAFF; CDR3nt: TGTGCCAGCAGCTCCAGGGGGCTGAACACTGAAGCTTTCTTT
abundance: NA; d_gene: NA; j_gene: TRBJ2-1; v_gene: TRBV19; CDR3aa: CASSIGGIGEQFF; CDR3nt: TGTGCCAGTAGTATTGGGGGCATCGGTGAGCAGTTCTTC
abundance: NA; d_gene: TRBD2; j_gene: TRBJ2-7; v_gene: TRBV6-6; CDR3aa: CASSRNPPGSGAYEQYF; CDR3nt: TGTGCCAGCAGTCGCAACCCACCGGGGAGCGGGGCCTACGAGCAGTACTTC
abundance: few; d_gene: NA; j_gene: TRBJ1-1; v_gene: TRBV2; CDR3aa: CASSEAAGRTEAFF; CDR3nt: TGTGCCAGCAGTGAGGCGGCAGGGCGAACTGAAGCTTTCTTT
abundance: NA; d_gene: TRBD2; j_gene: TRBJ2-3; v_gene: TRBV9; CDR3aa: CASSVGLAGNTDTQYF; CDR3nt: TGTGCCAGCAGCGTAGGACTAGCGGGGAACACAGATACGCAGTATTTT
abundance: NA; d_gene: NA; j_gene: TRBJ2-7; v_gene: TRBV13; CDR3aa: CASSFVGSSYEQYF; CDR3nt: TGTGCCAGCAGCTTTGTCGGGAGCTCCTACGAGCAGTACTTC
abundance: NA; d_gene: NA; j_gene: TRBJ2-3; v_gene: TRBV24-1; CDR3aa: CATSDVGGPPDTQYF; CDR3nt: TGTGCCACCAGTGATGTCGGGGGGCCCCCAGATACGCAGTATTTT
abundance: NA; d_gene: TRBD1; j_gene: TRBJ2-2; v_gene: TRBV6-5; CDR3aa: CASSPGQGNTGELFF; CDR3nt: TGTGCCAGCAGTCCGGGACAGGGGAACACCGGGGAGCTGTTTTTT
abundance: NA; d_gene: NA; j_gene: TRBJ2-2; v_gene: TRBV12-3/TRBV12-4; CDR3aa: CASNQGVSGELFF; CDR3nt: TGTGCCAGCAACCAAGGAGTGTCCGGGGAGCTGTTTTTT
abundance: NA; d_gene: TRBD1; j_gene: TRBJ1-5; v_gene: TRBV28; CDR3aa: CASSLLGQGIGQPQHF; CDR3nt: TGTGCCAGCAGTTTATTAGGACAGGGAATTGGGCAGCCCCAGCATTTT
abundance: NA; d_gene: TRBD2; j_gene: TRBJ2-1; v_gene: TRBV7-3; CDR3aa: CASSSLGGRVDEQFF; CDR3nt: TGTGCCAGCAGCTCCCTTGGCGGGAGGGTAGATGAGCAGTTCTTC
abundance: NA; d_gene: NA; j_gene: TRBJ1-2; v_gene: TRBV28; CDR3aa: CASSLGRHGVECYGYTF; CDR3nt: TGTGCCAGCAGTTTAGGAAGGCACGGGGTCGAATGCTATGGCTACACCTTC
abundance: NA; d_gene: TRBD1; j_gene: TRBJ2-5; v_gene: TRBV18; CDR3aa: CASSANRGETQYF; CDR3nt: TGTGCCAGCTCCGCGAACAGGGGAGAGACCCAGTACTTC
abundance: NA; d_gene: NA; j_gene: TRBJ2-3; v_gene: TRBV30; CDR3aa: CAWGATDTQYF; CDR3nt: TGTGCCTGGGGAGCAACAGATACGCAGTATTTT
abundance: NA; d_gene: NA; j_gene: TRBJ1-2; v_gene: TRBV4-1; CDR3aa: CASSQEGARLIYGYTF; CDR3nt: TGCGCCAGCAGCCAAGAAGGCGCCAGACTTATCTATGGCTACACCTTC
abundance: NA; d_gene: NA; j_gene: TRBJ1-1; v_gene: TRBV27; CDR3aa: CASSLLIPEPGTEAFF; CDR3nt: TGTGCCAGCAGTTTACTAATTCCGGAACCCGGGACTGAAGCTTTCTTT
abundance: NA; d_gene: TRBD2; j_gene: TRBJ2-3; v_gene: TRBV5-1; CDR3aa: CASSRRLAGGRQIADTQYF; CDR3nt: TGCGCCAGCAGCCGGAGACTAGCGGGGGGGCGGCAGATCGCAGATACGCAGTATTTT